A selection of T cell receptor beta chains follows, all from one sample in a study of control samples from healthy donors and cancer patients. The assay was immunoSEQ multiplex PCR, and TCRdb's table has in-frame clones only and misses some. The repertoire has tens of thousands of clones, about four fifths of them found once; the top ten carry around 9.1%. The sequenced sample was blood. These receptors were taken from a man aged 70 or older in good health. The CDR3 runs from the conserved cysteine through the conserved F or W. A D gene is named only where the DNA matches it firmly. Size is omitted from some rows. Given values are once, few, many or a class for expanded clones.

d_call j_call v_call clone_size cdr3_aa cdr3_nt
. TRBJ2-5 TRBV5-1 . CASSLWGPGETQYF TGCGCCAGCAGCTTATGGGGCCCCGGGGAGACCCAGTACTTC
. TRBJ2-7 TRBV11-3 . CASSLDLVVGDPASYEQYF TGTGCCAGCAGCTTAGATTTAGTGGTGGGGGACCCAGCGTCCTACGAGCAGTACTTC
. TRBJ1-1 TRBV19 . CASSIRGRVSMNTEAFF TGTGCCAGTAGTATTCGGGGGAGGGTGTCGATGAACACTGAAGCTTTCTTT
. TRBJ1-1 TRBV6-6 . CASSYSYAPQAFF TGTGCCAGCAGTTACTCCTACGCCCCCCAAGCTTTCTTT
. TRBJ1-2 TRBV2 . CASRRNREGNYGYTF TGTGCCAGCAGGAGAAACAGGGAGGGGAACTATGGCTACACCTTC
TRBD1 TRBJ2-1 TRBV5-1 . CASSPGTDYNEQFF TGCGCCAGCAGCCCTGGGACAGACTACAATGAGCAGTTCTTC
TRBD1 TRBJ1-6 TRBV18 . CASSPPVGQDNSPLHF TGTGCCAGCTCACCACCCGTGGGACAGGATAATTCACCCCTCCACTTT
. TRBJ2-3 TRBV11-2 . CASSLWETSTDTQYF TGTGCCAGCAGCTTGTGGGAAACTAGCACAGATACGCAGTATTTT
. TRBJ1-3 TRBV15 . CATSRDRVYF TGTGCCACCAGCAGAGATAGGGTATATTTT
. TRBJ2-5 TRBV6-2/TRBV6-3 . CASSRQRGWETQYF TGTGCCAGCAGTCGACAGAGAGGATGGGAGACCCAGTACTTC
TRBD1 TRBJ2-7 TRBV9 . CASSVGWQGAYEQYF TGTGCCAGCAGCGTAGGGTGGCAGGGGGCCTACGAGCAGTACTTC
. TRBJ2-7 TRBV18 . CASSGGPMSSYEQYF TGTGCCAGCTCGGGGGGGCCTATGAGCTCCTACGAGCAGTACTTC
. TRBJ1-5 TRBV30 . CAWSGGNNQPQHF TGTGCCTGGAGTGGGGGGAACAATCAGCCCCAGCATTTT
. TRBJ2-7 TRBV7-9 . CASSSSGSYEQYF TGTGCCAGCAGTTCCAGTGGCTCCTACGAGCAGTACTTC
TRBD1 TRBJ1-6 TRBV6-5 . CASRGQPFSPLHF TGTGCCAGCAGGGGACAGCCTTTCTCACCCCTCCACTTT
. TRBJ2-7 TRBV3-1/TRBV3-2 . CASSQGPDYSYEQYF TGTGCCAGCAGCCAAGGGCCGGATTACTCCTACGAGCAGTACTTC
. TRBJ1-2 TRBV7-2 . CASSPARQNYGYTF TGTGCCAGCAGTCCCGCGCGGCAGAACTATGGCTACACCTTC
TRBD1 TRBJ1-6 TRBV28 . CATWDRTFYNSPLHF TGTGCCACCTGGGACAGGACTTTTTATAATTCACCCCTCCACTTT
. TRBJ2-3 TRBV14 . CASSQRGRGRTDTQYF TGTGCCAGCAGCCAAAGGGGGCGGGGGCGCACAGATACGCAGTATTTT
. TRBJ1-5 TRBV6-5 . CASSYDSNQPQHF TGTGCCAGCAGTTACGACAGCAATCAGCCCCAGCATTTT
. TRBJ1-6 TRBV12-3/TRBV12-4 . CASSLTVNSPLHF TGTGCCAGCAGTTTAACGGTTAATTCACCCCTCCACTTT
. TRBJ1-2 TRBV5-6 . CASSFIRQESYGYTF TGTGCCAGCAGCTTTATCAGGCAAGAAAGCTATGGCTACACCTTC
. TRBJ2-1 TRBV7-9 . CASSFWQGNEQFF TGTGCCAGCAGCTTTTGGCAGGGCAATGAGCAGTTCTTC
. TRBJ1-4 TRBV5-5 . CASSSLGGPDEKLFF TGTGCCAGCAGCTCCTTGGGTGGCCCCGATGAAAAACTGTTTTTT
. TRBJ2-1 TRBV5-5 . CASSLAGTRNEQFF TGTGCCAGCAGCTTGGCCGGGACACGGAATGAGCAGTTCTTC
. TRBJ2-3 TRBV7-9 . CASVRGAGSADTQYF TGTGCCAGCGTCCGAGGGGCGGGTTCCGCAGATACGCAGTATTTT
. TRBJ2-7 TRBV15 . CATSRERGDISYEQYF TGTGCCACCAGCAGGGAAAGGGGGGACATCTCCTACGAGCAGTACTTC
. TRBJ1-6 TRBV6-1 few CASSEGAELGALHF TGTGCCAGCAGTGAAGGTGCAGAACTTGGGGCCCTCCACTTT
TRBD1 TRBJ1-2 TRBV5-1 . CASSLDPTGGYGYTF TGCGCCAGCAGCTTGGATCCTACAGGGGGCTATGGCTACACCTTC
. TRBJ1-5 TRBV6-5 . CASMNFLGNQPQHF TGTGCCAGCATGAACTTCTTGGGGAATCAGCCCCAGCATTTT
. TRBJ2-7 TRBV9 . CASSRTGASYEQYF TGTGCCAGCAGTCGAACAGGTGCCTCCTACGAGCAGTACTTC
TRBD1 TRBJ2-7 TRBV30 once CAWSVQFGTANF TGTGCCTGGAGTGTACAGTTCGGGACAGCGAACTTC
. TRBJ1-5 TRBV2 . CASTPSDRSQPQHF TGTGCCAGCACCCCCAGCGACAGAAGTCAGCCCCAGCATTTT
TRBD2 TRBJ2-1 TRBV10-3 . CAISERVGRAFEQFF TGTGCCATCAGTGAACGAGTCGGGAGGGCCTTTGAGCAGTTCTTC
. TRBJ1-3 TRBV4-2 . CASTTLISGNTIYF TGTGCCAGCACCACACTTATCTCTGGAAACACCATATATTTT
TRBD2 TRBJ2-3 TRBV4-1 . CASSQGLTSGRTDTQYF TGCGCCAGCAGCCAAGGTTTGACTAGCGGGAGAACAGATACGCAGTATTTT
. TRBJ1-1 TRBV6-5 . CASSSGGTEAFF TGTGCCAGCAGTTCCGGGGGCACTGAAGCTTTCTTT
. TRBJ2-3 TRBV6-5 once CASSYGRADTQYF TGTGCCAGCAGTTACGGAAGGGCAGATACGCAGTATTTT
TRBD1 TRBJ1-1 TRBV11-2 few CASSSPRQGGTEAFF TGTGCCAGCAGCTCACCGCGACAGGGCGGCACTGAAGCTTTCTTT
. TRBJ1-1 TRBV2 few CASSTAQYEAFF TGTGCCAGCAGTACGGCACAGTATGAAGCTTTCTTT
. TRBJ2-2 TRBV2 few CASSFSTRGAGELFF TGTGCCAGCAGTTTTTCGACCAGGGGAGCCGGGGAGCTGTTTTTT
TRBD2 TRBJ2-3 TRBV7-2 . CASSLRGGTDTQYF TGTGCCAGCAGCTTACGGGGGGGCACAGATACGCAGTATTTT
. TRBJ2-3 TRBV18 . CASSPGTGGTDTQYF TGTGCCAGCTCACCCGGGACTGGAGGAACAGATACGCAGTATTTT
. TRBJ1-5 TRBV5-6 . CASSNLDRNNQPQHF TGTGCCAGCAGCAATTTGGACAGAAATAATCAGCCCCAGCATTTT
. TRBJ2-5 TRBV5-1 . CASSPTSQETQYF TGCGCCAGCAGCCCCACTTCCCAAGAGACCCAGTACTTC
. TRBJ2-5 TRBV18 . CASSRNRDHQETQYF TGTGCCAGCTCACGGAACAGGGACCACCAAGAGACCCAGTACTTC
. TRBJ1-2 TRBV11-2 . CASSSEGTNYGYTF TGTGCCAGCAGCAGTGAGGGGACGAACTATGGCTACACCTTC
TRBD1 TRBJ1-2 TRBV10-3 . CAIRMTGQWANYGYTF TGTGCCATCAGGATGACAGGGCAATGGGCTAACTATGGCTACACCTTC